This T cell receptor (beta chain) was identified in a study of control samples from healthy donors and cancer patients. Trimming took 0 bases from V and 7 from J, leaving 14 bases between them. Germline V lookup: CDR1 SGHTS, CDR2 YDEGEE. The CDR3 has 14 residues. Assay used: immunoSEQ multiplex PCR; TCRdb lists only in-frame clones, some missing. The data hold 55,000 to 70,000 clones, with around 93% observed a single time. The source is a man aged 30 to 39 with colorectal cancer. The sequencing sample was made of PBMCs. This chain uses TRBV5-8 with TRBJ2-7; D may be TRBD1 (6 bases). CDR3 sequence reads: CASSLGDTSGEQYV. CDR3 DNA sequence: TGTGCCAGCAGCTTGGGGGACACATCGGGGGAGCAGTACGTC.